In this sample, the clone carrying this T cell receptor beta chain turned up once. Trimming stripped 1 base from V and 5 bases from J, with 18 bases between. In germline, CDR1 is SGHNT, CDR2 YYREEE (reference sequence). There are 16 residues in the CDR3. The source of the sample is a study of blood T cell repertoires in COVID-19. Study context: Samples of COVID-19 (acute and convalescent) were obtained from the United States, Italy and Spain.

In the authors' methods: Reference gene primer amplification yielded estimated nucleated cell counts. Only in-frame clones appear in the TCRdb table, and some are missing; sequencing was by immunoSEQ multiplex PCR. D and trimming come from the DNA, and the V and J calls and clone size come from that table. Of approximately 65,000 clones in the sample, approximately 80% were seen once. This clonotype originated in a woman in her forties with acute COVID-19. Sequenced sample: PBMCs or T cells enriched from blood (not recorded which). The chain couples TRBV5-4 to TRBJ1-1, with a weak D call TRBD1 (6 bases). The chain's CDR3 is CASSLMTGGRGTEAFF. Here the CDR3 DNA reads TGTGCCAGCAGCTTGATGACGGGAGGTAGGGGGACTGAAGCTTTCTTT.